The clone carrying this T cell receptor (beta chain) was observed many times. The data originate from a study of Graves' ophthalmopathy and Graves' hyperthyroidism. Germline V gene sequence: CDR1 SQVTM, CDR2 ANQGSEA. This CDR3 has 13 amino acids. Trimming left V 7 bases short and J 7 bases short, with 16 bases between. The authors amplified TCR beta CDR3 regions from RNA transcripts. The authors performed first-round RT-PCR with HTBI primers and then a second-round multiplex PCR. MiXCR, run by TCRdb on the multiplex PCR reads, gives a single entry per CDR3 protein. The repertoire holds 740,000 or so distinct CDR3 sequences, with 40% as singletons.

The chain combines TRBV29-1 with TRBJ1-4, with unresolved D. This sequence was found in an adult man with Graves' ophthalmopathy. The source material was peripheral blood. The CDR3 protein is CSAAGYVGEKLFF. The CDR3, as DNA: TGCAGCGCGGCTGGATACGTGGGTGAAAAACTGTTTTTT.